This T cell receptor (beta chain) originates from a study of cytomegalovirus exposure and HLA in healthy donors (dated by TCRdb to 2016 to 2017). In the study overall: An earlier analysis of 587 of the donors reported roughly 300 Gb of sequence data and roughly 100 million unique TCR beta sequences from about 200 million T cells. An early release that covered some 630 HLA-typed donors contained about 300 gigabases of sequencing data and tens of millions of unique TCR sequences. Of the 350 to 400 genotyped donors, approximately 80% fell in the genetic ancestry cluster associated with self-reported Caucasian donors. The study was designed to test whether signatures of past pathogen exposure could be identified by cataloging public T cell receptors. The T cell repertoires of 550 to 850 subjects were profiled by immunosequencing and related to cytomegalovirus serostatus. Besides the first cohort of 500 to 700 subjects, a separate validation cohort made up of 120 different subjects was used. High-throughput TCR immunosequencing, statistical association of individual TCRs with disease status, and machine learning were combined to predict cytomegalovirus infection status. In a later analysis, previously published TCR beta repertoires from several hundred donors were re-analyzed and high-resolution HLA genotyping was added so that TCR occurrence patterns could be studied. The later analysis used no new phenotypic data to find candidate immune exposures, relying instead on TCR beta sequences and their occurrence across donors. To decide whether each TCR beta V gene segment behaved as functional or pseudogenic, an earlier analysis of 587 of the donors relied on high-throughput TCR beta sequencing. Alongside the repertoire data, information on donor age, sex, ethnicity and CMV serostatus was compiled. In a later genetic analysis, genome-wide SNP genotypes for about 65% of the 666 donors were used, and that subset was treated as a discovery cohort. Every repertoire in the discovery cohort had been generated on one and the same sequencing platform. HLA typing included class I and class II loci at four-digit resolution. Typing coverage varied by locus: about 629-640 donors for A, B, C, DRB1 and DQB1; 500 to 550 for DQA1; more than 600 for DPA1; around 490 for DPB1. Because of strong linkage in the cohort, five DR-DQ haplotypes were treated as single units for association and clustering. Across approximately 400 genotyped donors of the cohort, an average of about 240,000 unique TCR beta nucleotide sequences per donor were sequenced, and roughly 20% of those sequences were non-productive.

Library preparation used the immunoSEQ multiplex PCR assay. For the multiplex PCR, a mixture combining 60 forward primers for TCR Vbeta segments and 13 reverse primers for TCR Jbeta segments was used. The CDR3 region of rearranged TCR beta genes was amplified from genomic DNA with a multiplex PCR assay. The Illumina HiSeq System was used to sequence the amplified TCR beta libraries as 87-base-pair reads. The original pipeline was this. A later analysis counted tens of millions of unique TCR beta chains across the 690 or so repertoires, and roughly 9.9 million of these chains were shared by at least two donors. Raw reads were error-corrected and collapsed into unique sequences with a nearest-neighbor algorithm that merged closely related sequences to remove PCR and sequencing errors. V, D and J gene segments were assigned by aligning CDR3 sequences to IMGT reference sequences. For a sequence to be retained, a match of at least six nucleotides was required to both a V gene segment and a J gene segment. A rearrangement counted as productive if the CDR3 had no stop codons and remained in frame with V and J, and every other rearrangement counted as non-productive. CDR3 was defined by IMGT convention, running from the second conserved V-encoded cysteine to the conserved J-encoded phenylalanine. The earlier analysis of 550 to 650 of the donors excluded any sequence lacking an unambiguous match to a single V gene segment. An earlier analysis of a few hundred of the donors called V segments functional above 56.7% productive rearrangements and segregating when the between-donor standard deviation exceeded 5%. To diagnose cytomegalovirus status from the catalog of TCR beta chain sequences, a statistical classification framework was built. A later analysis assigned V and J genes by comparing TCR nucleotide sequences with IMGT/GENE-DB human TR gene sequences. The TCRdist pipeline was used in a later analysis to assign CDR3 sequences and most-parsimonious VDJ recombination scenarios. In a later analysis, each TCR beta chain was defined by its CDR3 amino acid sequence together with its V-gene family, and reads lacking a unique V-gene family were excluded. In a later analysis, approximately 640 highly shared, low-generation-probability nucleotide sequences were removed to address suspected cross-contamination and a sequencing artifact. In a later analysis, a clonal expansion index was calculated for each public chain from normalized within-repertoire ranks of inferred template counts. Generation probabilities in a later analysis came from a VDJ recombination model fitted to out-of-frame rearrangements, and those results were checked against IGoR. In a later analysis, TCR-TCR, TCR-HLA and TCR-CMV co-occurrence was scored with hypergeometric tests, and a repertoire-size bias correction was applied to TCR pairs. To estimate false discovery rates, a later analysis permuted the HLA or CMV assignments 20 times. In a later analysis, co-occurring TCRs were grouped using DBSCAN, with TCRdist sequence similarity added in when clustering inside HLA-allele-positive subsets. Repertoires with fewer than 30,000 or more than 120,000 public chains, plus five repertoires with anomalous nucleotide sharing, were excluded from co-occurrence clustering. Drawn from immuneACCESS, this table holds only the in-frame rearrangements with V and J called that TCRdb kept. Clones are partly lost; checked studies trace under half to an unresolved V gene and leave the rest unexplained. That table gives V, J and clone size, and the DNA gave D and trimming. The table for this sample lists 100,000 to 150,000 clones; roughly 69% of them were counted only once. Around 2.6% of the sample rests with the top ten.

Summary of the overall study and its limitations: Because counts were too low, some 16 rarely observed V segments, including chromosome 9 orphons, were excluded from the earlier analysis of 587 of the donors. The sequencing pipeline was judged likely to have produced a cluster of highly shared sequence variants as a technical artifact. In vitro tests confirmed that a few of the cytomegalovirus-associated TCR beta chains recognize cytomegalovirus antigens. The study listed over 150 TCR beta chains as associated with cytomegalovirus. Cytomegalovirus status was reported to be diagnosed by the classifier with high specificity and sensitivity in both the original and validation cohorts. Most CMV-associated TCR beta chains appeared to be HLA-restricted in a later analysis, and the HLA associations seemed to be driven largely by CMV exposure. In a later analysis, HLA-associated TCR beta chains showed more clonal expansion and lower generation probabilities than non-associated chains that were equally common. HLA typing was unavailable for some donors at each locus, so association tests used only the typed subset. Linkage disequilibrium might explain the correlated functional status among segregating V segments, but an unknown experimental factor could not be excluded. Immune exposure information for the cohort was limited to CMV serostatus. In an earlier analysis of more than 500 of the donors, most TCR beta V segments appeared in productive rearrangements about 90% or about 30% of the time, broadly matching IMGT annotations. In a later analysis, TCR association rates were found to vary across HLA loci, with the most associated TCRs seen for DRB1 alleles and the fewest for HLA-C alleles. V-gene and J-gene trimming of TCR beta chains was associated with a missense DCLRE1C variant in a later genetic analysis, and the association was replicated in an independent cohort. In this cohort, only TCR beta chains were sequenced, and detectable features were limited by the absence of alpha or paired-chain data. A further reported finding was that TCR beta sequences accurately predicted the HLA-A and HLA-B alleles for most subjects in the first cohort. Specific HLA alleles were associated with more than 15,000 TCR beta sequences at a false discovery rate of 0.05 in a later analysis. While some public TCRs were present in many individuals, most TCR sequences turned up only very rarely across donors. Several of the top co-occurrence clusters appeared to be linked to parvovirus B19, influenza, CMV and Epstein-Barr virus, according to a later analysis. According to a later genetic analysis, donors in an Asian-associated ancestry cluster had fewer N-insertions in productive TCRs than the roughly 700-donor mean. Presence/absence analyses assumed roughly uniform sequencing depth across donors, an assumption that may not hold. It was suggested by the authors that the approach could potentially be generalized to other disease states and immunological phenotypes. Assigning TCR associations to individual alleles was difficult when HLA alleles, especially DR and DQ, strongly co-occurred.

The cohort was made up of 666 healthy bone marrow donors. Cohort members were all nominally healthy when sampled, although unrecorded immune exposures were likely present. CMV serostatus was positive for 289 and negative for about 50% of the roughly 670 cohort members, and was not recorded for this donor. A peripheral blood sample was provided by each donor, and peripheral blood mononuclear cells were used for TCR beta sequencing. The Qiagen DNeasy Blood Extraction Kit was used to extract genomic DNA from the blood cell samples. Regarding this clone: The antigen this receptor binds is unknown. No base quality values were provided; no much bigger clone lies one nucleotide off.

The specimen sequenced was PBMCs. This sequence originates from a human donor in good health.

The CDR3 protein: CASSLSTGQGYEQYF. The base sequence is TGTGCCAGCAGCTTATCTACGGGACAGGGCTACGAGCAGTACTTC. The sequence is built from TRBV7-6 and TRBJ2-7; TRBD1 fits 9 bases in the junction. Taken from the germline V gene, the CDR1 and CDR2 loops are SGHVS and FNYEAQ. Including the terminal cysteine and phenylalanine, the CDR3 comprises 15 residues. CDR3 DNA only is kept here, 45 bases in frame from base 1. Trimming leaves V shorter by 2 bases and J shorter by 3 bases, with the junction holding 5 bases beyond the gene matches. The full variable domain, completed from the reference TRBV7-6 and TRBJ2-7 proteins outside the CDR3, reads GAGVSQSPRYKVTKRGQDVALRCDPISGHVSLYWYRQALGQGPEFLTYFNYEAQQDKSGLPNDRFSAERPEGSISTLTIQRTEQRDSAMYRCASSLSTGQGYEQYFGPGTRLTVT.